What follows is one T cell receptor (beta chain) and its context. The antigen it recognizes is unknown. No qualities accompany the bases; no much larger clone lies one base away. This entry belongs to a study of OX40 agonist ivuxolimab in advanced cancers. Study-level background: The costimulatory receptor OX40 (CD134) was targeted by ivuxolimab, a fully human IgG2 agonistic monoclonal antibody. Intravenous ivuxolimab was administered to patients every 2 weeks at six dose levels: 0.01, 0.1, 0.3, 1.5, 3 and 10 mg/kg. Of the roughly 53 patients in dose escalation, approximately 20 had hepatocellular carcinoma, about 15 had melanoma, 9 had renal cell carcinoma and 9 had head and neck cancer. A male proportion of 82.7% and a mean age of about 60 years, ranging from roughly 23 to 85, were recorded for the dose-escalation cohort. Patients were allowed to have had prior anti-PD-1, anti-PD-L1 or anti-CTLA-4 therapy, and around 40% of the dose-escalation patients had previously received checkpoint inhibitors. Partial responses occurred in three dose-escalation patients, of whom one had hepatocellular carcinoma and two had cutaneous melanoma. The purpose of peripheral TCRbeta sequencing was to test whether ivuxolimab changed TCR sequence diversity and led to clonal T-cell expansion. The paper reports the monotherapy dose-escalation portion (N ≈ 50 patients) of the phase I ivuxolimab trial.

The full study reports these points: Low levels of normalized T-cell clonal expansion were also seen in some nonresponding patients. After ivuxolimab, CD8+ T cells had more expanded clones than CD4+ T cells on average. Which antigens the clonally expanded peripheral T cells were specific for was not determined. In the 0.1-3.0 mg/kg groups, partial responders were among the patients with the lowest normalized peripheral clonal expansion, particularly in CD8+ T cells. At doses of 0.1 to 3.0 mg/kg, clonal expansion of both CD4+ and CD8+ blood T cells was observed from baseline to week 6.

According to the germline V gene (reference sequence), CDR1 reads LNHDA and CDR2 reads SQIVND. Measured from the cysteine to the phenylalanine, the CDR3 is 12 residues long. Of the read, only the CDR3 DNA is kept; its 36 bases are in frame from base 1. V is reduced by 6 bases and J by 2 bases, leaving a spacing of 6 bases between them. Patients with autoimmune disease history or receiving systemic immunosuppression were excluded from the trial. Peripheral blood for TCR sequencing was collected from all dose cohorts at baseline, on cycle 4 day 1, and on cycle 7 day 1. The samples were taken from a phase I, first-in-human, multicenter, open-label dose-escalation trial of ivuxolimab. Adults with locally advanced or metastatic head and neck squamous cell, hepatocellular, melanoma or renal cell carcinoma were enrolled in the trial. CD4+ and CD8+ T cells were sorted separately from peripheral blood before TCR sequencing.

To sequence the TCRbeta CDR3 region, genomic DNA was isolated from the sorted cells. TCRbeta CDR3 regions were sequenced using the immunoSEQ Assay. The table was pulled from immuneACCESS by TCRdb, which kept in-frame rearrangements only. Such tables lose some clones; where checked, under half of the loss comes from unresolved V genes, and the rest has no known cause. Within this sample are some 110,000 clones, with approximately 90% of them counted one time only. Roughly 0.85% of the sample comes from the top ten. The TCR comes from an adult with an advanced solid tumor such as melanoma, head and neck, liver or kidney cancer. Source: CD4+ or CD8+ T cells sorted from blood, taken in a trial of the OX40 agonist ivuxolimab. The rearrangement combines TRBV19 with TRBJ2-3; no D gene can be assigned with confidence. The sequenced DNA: TGTGCCAGTAGGGGGAACACAGATACGCAGTATTTT. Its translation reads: CASRGNTDTQYF.